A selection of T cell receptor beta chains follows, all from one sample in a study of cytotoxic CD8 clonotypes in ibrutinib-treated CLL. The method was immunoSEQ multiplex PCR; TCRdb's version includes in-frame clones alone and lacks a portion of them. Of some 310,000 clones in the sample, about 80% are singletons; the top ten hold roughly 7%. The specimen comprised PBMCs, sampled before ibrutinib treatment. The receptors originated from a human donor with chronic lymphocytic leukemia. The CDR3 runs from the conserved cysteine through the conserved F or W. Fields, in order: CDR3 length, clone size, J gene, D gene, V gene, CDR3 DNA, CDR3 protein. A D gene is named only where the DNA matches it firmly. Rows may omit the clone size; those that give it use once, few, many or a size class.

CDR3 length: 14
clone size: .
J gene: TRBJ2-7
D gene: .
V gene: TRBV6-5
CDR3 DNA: TGTGCCAGCAGTTACGCCGGGGGCCCCTACGAGCAGTACTTC
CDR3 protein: CASSYAGGPYEQYF

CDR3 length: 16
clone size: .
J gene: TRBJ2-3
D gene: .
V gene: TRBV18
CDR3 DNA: TGTGCCAGCTCACCACGTGATGGGGCCAGCACAGATACGCAGTATTTT
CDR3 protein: CASSPRDGASTDTQYF

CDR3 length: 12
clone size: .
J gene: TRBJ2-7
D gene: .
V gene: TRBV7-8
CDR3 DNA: TGTGCCAGCAGCCACATAAGAAACGAGCAGTACTTC
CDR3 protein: CASSHIRNEQYF

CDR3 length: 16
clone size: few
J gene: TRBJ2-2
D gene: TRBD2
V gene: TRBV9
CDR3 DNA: TGTGCCAGCAGCGTAGCCCTAGCGGGAGGTTTCGGGGAGCTGTTTTTT
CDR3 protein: CASSVALAGGFGELFF

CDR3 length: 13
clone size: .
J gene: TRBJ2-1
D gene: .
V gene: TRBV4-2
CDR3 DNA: TGTGCCAGCAGCCAAGATCGAGCGTGGTTTCAGTTCTTC
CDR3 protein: CASSQDRAWFQFF

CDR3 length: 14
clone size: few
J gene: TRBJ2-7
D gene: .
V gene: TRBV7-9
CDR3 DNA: TGTGCCAGCAGCTTGTACAGTAGCTCCTACGAGCAGTACTTC
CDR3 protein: CASSLYSSSYEQYF

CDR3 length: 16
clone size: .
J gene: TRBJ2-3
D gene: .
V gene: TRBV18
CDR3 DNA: TGTGCCAGCTCACCGCCGGGACGGTCCTTTCCAGATACGCAGTATTTT
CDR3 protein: CASSPPGRSFPDTQYF

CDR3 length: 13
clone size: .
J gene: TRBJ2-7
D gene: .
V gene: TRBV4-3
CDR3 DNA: TGCGCCAGCAGCCAAGGTACTAGATACGAGCAGTACTTC
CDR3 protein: CASSQGTRYEQYF

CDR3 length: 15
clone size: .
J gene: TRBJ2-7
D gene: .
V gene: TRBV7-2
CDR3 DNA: TGTGCCAGCAGCTTGAGTGGGAGCCCACACTACGAGCAGTACTTC
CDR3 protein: CASSLSGSPHYEQYF

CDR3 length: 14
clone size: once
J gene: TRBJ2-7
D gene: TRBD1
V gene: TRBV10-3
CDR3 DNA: TGTGCCGTCGGACCGGGACAGGGTCCCTACGAGCAGTACTTC
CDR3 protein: CAVGPGQGPYEQYF

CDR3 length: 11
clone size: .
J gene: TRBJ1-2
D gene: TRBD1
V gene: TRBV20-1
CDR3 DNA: TGCAGTGCTAGTTCGGGACAGGGTTCTACCTTC
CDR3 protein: CSASSGQGSTF

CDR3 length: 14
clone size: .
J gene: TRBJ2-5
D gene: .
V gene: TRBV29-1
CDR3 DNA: TGCAGCGCGGGGAAGGCAGGGGGGATAGAGACCCAGTACTTC
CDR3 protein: CSAGKAGGIETQYF

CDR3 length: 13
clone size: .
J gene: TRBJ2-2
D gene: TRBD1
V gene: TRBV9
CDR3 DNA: TGTGCCAGCACCGGGACAGCCACCGGGGAGCTGTTTTTT
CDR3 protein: CASTGTATGELFF

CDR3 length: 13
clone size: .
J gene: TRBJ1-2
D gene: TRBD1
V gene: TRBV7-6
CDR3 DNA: TGTGCCAGCTCGAGGACAGGGGGCGCTGGCTACACCTTC
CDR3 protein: CASSRTGGAGYTF

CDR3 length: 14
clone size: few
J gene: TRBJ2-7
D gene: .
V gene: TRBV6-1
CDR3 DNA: TGTGCCAGCAGTGCCCTCGCGACGTCCGCAGAGCAGTACTTC
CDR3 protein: CASSALATSAEQYF

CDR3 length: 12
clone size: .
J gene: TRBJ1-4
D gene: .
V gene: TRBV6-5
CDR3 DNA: TGTGCCAGCAGTCCACAGAATGAAAAACTGTTTTTT
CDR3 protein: CASSPQNEKLFF

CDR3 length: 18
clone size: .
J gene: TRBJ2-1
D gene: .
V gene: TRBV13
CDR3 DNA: TGTGCCAGCAGTCTATGGGGGCCATCCGGGACTGCAGTAGGTGAGCAGTTCTTC
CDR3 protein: CASSLWGPSGTAVGEQFF

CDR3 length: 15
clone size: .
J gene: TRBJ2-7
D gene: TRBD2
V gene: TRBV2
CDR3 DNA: TGTGCCAACCAGGAAGGGACTAGCGGAGGGTACGAGCAGTACTTC
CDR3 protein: CANQEGTSGGYEQYF

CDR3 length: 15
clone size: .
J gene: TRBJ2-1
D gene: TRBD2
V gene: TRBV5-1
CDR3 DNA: TGCGCCAGCAGCATCGATAGCGGGAGCTACAATGAGCAGTTCTTC
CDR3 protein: CASSIDSGSYNEQFF

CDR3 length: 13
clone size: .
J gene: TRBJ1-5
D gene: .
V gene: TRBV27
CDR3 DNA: TGTGCCAGCAGTTTTATAGGGAATCAGCCCCAGCATTTT
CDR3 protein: CASSFIGNQPQHF

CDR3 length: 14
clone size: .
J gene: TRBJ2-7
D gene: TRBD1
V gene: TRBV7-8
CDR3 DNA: TGTGCCAGCAGCCCGGGACAGGGGGTCCACGAGCAGTACTTC
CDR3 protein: CASSPGQGVHEQYF

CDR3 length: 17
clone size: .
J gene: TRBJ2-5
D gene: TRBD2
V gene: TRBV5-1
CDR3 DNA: TGCGCCAGCAGCTTGGGACTAGCGGGAGGGCCTTATCAGACCCAGTACTTC
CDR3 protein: CASSLGLAGGPYQTQYF

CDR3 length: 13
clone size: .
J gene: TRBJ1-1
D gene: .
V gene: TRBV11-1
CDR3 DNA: TGTGCCAGCAGCTTAGGTCATTACACTGAAGCTTTCTTT
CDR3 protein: CASSLGHYTEAFF

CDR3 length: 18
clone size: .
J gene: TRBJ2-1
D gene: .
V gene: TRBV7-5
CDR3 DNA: TGTGTCAGAAGCTCAAGCCCGGGACTAGCGGGAGGAGGGAATGAGCAGTTCTTC
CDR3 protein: CVRSSSPGLAGGGNEQFF

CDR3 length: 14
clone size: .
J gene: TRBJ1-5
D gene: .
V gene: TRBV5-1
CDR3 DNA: TGCGCCAGCAGCTTGGGAGGGAGCAATCAGCCCCAGCATTTT
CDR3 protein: CASSLGGSNQPQHF

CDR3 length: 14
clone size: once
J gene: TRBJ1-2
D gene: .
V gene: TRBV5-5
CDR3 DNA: TGTGCCAGCAGCCCCTCGCAGAGTCAATATGGCTACACCTTC
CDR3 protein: CASSPSQSQYGYTF

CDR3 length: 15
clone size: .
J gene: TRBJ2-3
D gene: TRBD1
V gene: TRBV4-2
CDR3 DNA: TGTGCCAGCAGCCACGGACAGGGCCGCGATAACACGCAGTATTTT
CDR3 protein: CASSHGQGRDNTQYF

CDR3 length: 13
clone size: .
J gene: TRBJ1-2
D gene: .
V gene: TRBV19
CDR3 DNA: TGTGCCAGTAGCATACAGGGACCCTATGGCTACACCTTC
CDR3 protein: CASSIQGPYGYTF

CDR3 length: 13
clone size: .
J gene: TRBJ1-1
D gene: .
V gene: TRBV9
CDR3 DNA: TGTGCCAGCAGCGTAGGGAGGAACACTGAAGCTTTCTTT
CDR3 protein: CASSVGRNTEAFF

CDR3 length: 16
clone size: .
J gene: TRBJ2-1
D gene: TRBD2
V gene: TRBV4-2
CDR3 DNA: TGTGCCAGCAGCCAAGAGACTAGCGGAGCCTACAATGAGCAGTTCTTC
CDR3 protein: CASSQETSGAYNEQFF

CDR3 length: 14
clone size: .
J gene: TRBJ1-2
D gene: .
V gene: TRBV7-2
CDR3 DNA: TGTGCCAGCAGCTTAGTCGGGGCTATGTATGGCTACACCTTC
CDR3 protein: CASSLVGAMYGYTF

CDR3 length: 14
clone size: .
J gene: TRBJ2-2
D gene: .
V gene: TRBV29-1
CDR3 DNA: TGCAGCGTTGTAGACAGTGGCGGGTCCGGGGAGCTGTTTTTT
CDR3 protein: CSVVDSGGSGELFF

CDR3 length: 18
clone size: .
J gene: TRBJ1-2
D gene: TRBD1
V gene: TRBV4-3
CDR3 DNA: TGCGCCAGCAGCCGAAAAAGACAGGGGATGCGACTTAACTATGGCTACACCTTC
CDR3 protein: CASSRKRQGMRLNYGYTF

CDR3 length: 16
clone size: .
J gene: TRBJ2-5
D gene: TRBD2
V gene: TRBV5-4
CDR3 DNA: TGTGCCAGCAGCCAGGGACTAGCGGGAGTGGGGGAGACCCAGTACTTC
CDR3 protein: CASSQGLAGVGETQYF

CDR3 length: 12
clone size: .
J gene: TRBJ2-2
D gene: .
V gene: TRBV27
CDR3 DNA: TGTGCCAGCAGTTTTTTTTCTGGGGAGCTGTTTTTT
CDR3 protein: CASSFFSGELFF

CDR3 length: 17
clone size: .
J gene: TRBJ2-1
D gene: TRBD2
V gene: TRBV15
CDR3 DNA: TGTGCCACCAGCAGAGCCCGACTAGCGGGAGGGTTAAATGAGCAGTTCTTC
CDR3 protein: CATSRARLAGGLNEQFF

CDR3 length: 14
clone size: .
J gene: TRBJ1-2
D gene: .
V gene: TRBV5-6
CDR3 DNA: TGTGCCAGCAGCTTCGGCCCTTCCACGAGAGGCTACACCTTC
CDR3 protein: CASSFGPSTRGYTF

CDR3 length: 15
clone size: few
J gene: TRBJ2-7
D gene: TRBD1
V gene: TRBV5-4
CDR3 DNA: TGTGCCAGCAGCCCGGACAGGGAAAGAGCCTACGAGCAGTACTTC
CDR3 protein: CASSPDRERAYEQYF

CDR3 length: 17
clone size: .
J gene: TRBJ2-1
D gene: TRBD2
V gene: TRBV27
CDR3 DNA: TGTGCCAGCAGTTTGCGTTCGGTGGGAGGGTCCGTCAATGAGCAGTTCTTC
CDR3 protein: CASSLRSVGGSVNEQFF

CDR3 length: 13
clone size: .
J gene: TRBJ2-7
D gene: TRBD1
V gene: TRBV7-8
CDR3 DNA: TGTGCCAGCAGCTTAAGGACAGGTCGGGAGCAGTACTTC
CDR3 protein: CASSLRTGREQYF

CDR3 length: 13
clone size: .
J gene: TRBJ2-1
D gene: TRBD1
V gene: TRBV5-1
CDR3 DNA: TGCGCCAGCAGCTTACAGGGGATCAATGAGCAGTTCTTC
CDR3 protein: CASSLQGINEQFF

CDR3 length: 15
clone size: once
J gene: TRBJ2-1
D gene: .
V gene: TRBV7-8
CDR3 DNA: TGTGCCAGCAGCTTTCTTGGGGGCTCCTACAATGAGCAGTTCTTC
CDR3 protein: CASSFLGGSYNEQFF

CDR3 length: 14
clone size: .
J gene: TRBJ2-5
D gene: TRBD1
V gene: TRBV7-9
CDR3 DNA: TGTGCCAGCAGCCCCTCAGGGGGCGGTGAGACCCAGTACTTC
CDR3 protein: CASSPSGGGETQYF

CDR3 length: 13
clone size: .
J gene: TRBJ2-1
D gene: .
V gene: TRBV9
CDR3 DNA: TGTGCCAGCAGCGTAGCAAGTTATTATGAGCAGTTCTTC
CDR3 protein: CASSVASYYEQFF

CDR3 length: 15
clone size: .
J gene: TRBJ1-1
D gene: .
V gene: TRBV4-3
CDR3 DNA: TGCGCCAGCAGCCAAGATGTCCGACAAGACACTGAAGCTTTCTTT
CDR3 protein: CASSQDVRQDTEAFF

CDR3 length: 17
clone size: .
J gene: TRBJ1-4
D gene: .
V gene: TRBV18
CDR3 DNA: TGTGCCAGCCGAATCACGGGACTCCCGTCAACTAATGAAAAACTGTTTTTT
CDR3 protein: CASRITGLPSTNEKLFF

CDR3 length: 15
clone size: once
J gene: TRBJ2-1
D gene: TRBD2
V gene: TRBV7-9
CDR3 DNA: TGTGCCAGCAGCTTAAGAGCGGGAAACTACAATGAGCAGTTCTTC
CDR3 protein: CASSLRAGNYNEQFF

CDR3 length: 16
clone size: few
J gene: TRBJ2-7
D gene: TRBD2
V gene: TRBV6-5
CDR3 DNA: TGTGCCAGCAGTTACTCGTCCAGGACTAGCACATACGAGCAGTACTTC
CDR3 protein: CASSYSSRTSTYEQYF

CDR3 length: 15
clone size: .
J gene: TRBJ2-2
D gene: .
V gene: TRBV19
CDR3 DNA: TGTGCCAGTAGAGCCCAAGCGCCGAACACCGGGGAGCTGTTTTTT
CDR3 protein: CASRAQAPNTGELFF

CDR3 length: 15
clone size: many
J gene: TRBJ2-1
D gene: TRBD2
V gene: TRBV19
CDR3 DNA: TGTGCCAGTAGTATTAGCGGGAGCTCCTACAATGAGCAGTTCTTC
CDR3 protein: CASSISGSSYNEQFF

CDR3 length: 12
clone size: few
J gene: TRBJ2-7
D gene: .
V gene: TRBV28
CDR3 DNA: TGTGCCAGCAGTATTTCGGGACTCCCGTTGTACTTC
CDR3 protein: CASSISGLPLYF

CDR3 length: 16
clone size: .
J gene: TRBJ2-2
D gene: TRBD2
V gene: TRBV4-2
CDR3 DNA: TGTGCCAGCAGCCAAGATCCTAGCGGAACAACCGGGGAGCTGTTTTTT
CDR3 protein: CASSQDPSGTTGELFF